Below, 17 T cell receptor beta chains from the same sample are listed, as sequenced in a study of cytomegalovirus exposure and HLA in healthy donors. PCR was performed using 60 Vbeta and 13 Jbeta primers. Assay used: immunoSEQ multiplex PCR; TCRdb lists only in-frame clones, some missing. The profile shows about 150,000 clones, 60% to 80% of them singletons. Sequenced input: PBMCs. Receptor source: a male donor in good health and CMV-seronegative.

The J gene is TRBJ1-2, the V gene TRBV6-5; D not certain. CDR1 and CDR2 from the germline V gene are MNHEY and SVGAGI. CDR3 length: 14 residues. V dropped 2 bases and J dropped 7 bases, with 14 bases sitting between them. CDR3 bases: TGTGCCAGCAGTTACGATTCAGCCTCGGGTGGCTACACCTTC. Translation: CASSYDSASGGYTF.

The V gene is TRBV6-1, the J gene TRBJ2-7, with D unresolved. The germline V and J ends were trimmed by 7 bases and 0 bases, with 13 bases remaining between them. CDR3 size: 14 residues. The germline gives CDR1 MNHNS, CDR2 SASEGT. CDR3 bases: TGTGCCAGCACCCAGAGAGGTTTCTCCTACGAGCAGTACTTC. Protein product: CASTQRGFSYEQYF.

Concerning this clone: Relative to the germline gene, one junction end is altered; a read error may explain this. The chain is built from TRBV7-9 and TRBJ2-1; 14 bases fit TRBD2. Germline CDR1 is SEHNR and CDR2 is FQNEAQ (reference sequence). The CDR3 loop spans 19 amino acids. The CDR3 spells CSSSKPPGLAGVPYNEQFF. Here the CDR3 DNA reads TGTTCCAGCAGCAAGCCTCCGGGACTAGCGGGAGTACCCTACAATGAGCAGTTCTTC.

This sequence joins TRBV10-3 and TRBJ2-1, with TRBD1 matching 11 bases. Trimming at V came to 11 bases and at J to 7 bases, leaving 7 bases not matched to a gene. The CDR3 is made up of 13 amino acids. Germline V lookup: CDR1 ENHRY, CDR2 SYGVKD. CDR3 nucleotide sequence: TGTGCCGCGTCCGGGACAGGGGGTAATGAGCAGTTCTTC. Translating it yields CAASGTGGNEQFF.

The V call is TRBV6-1, the J call TRBJ2-1; 9 bases line up with TRBD2. This CDR3 region has 14 residues. The J segment lost 8 bases and the V segment lost 6 bases, leaving 8 bases of the junction unmatched. Germline CDR1 and CDR2: MNHNS and SASEGT. The CDR3 DNA follows: TGTGCCAGCAGCGTAGCGGGAGTGGGGGATGAGCAGTTCTTC. Its translation is CASSVAGVGDEQFF.

The chain joins TRBV6-1 to TRBJ2-7, with a weak D call TRBD1 (5 bases). The CDR3 sequence is 13 residues long. CDR1 MNHNS and CDR2 SASEGT come from the germline V gene. Trimming took off 6 bases at V and 2 bases at J, with 11 bases between the two ends. CDR3 in amino acids: CASRDGHTYEQYF. In DNA form, the CDR3 reads TGTGCCAGCAGAGATGGACATACCTACGAGCAGTACTTC.

The CDR3 loop reads CASSSQGLSKHEQYF. The CDR3 nucleotides are TGCGCCAGCAGCTCCCAGGGACTTTCGAAGCACGAGCAGTACTTC. V gene TRBV5-1 combines with J gene TRBJ2-5, with a weak D call TRBD2 (6 bases). The tail of the sequence fits TRBJ2-7 better, so the J call may be wrong. The CDR3 loop spans 15 amino acids. Germline CDR1 SGHRS, CDR2 YFSETQ.

The table lists this clone with a count of one. The genes are TRBV7-9 and TRBJ1-3; 7 bases are shared with TRBD1. Germline CDR1 reads SEHNR; CDR2 reads FQNEAQ (reference sequence). CDR3 size: 16 residues. V was pared by 5 bases and J by 2 bases, with 9 bases of the junction left unmatched. CDR3 sequence reads: CASSPTGTVPGNTIYF. The CDR3 DNA reads TGTGCCAGCAGCCCGACAGGGACTGTGCCTGGAAACACCATATATTTT.

The CDR3 protein is CASSLQGWNSPLHF. CDR3 in DNA: TGTGCCAGCAGCTTACAGGGGTGGAATTCACCCCTCCACTTT. This chain uses TRBV11-2 with TRBJ1-6; maybe TRBD1 (6 bases). The CDR3 is 14 residues long. V lost 2 bases and J 7 bases, leaving 9 bases between the germline ends. Per germline, CDR1 SGHAT and CDR2 FQNNGV.

The chain carries TRBV5-4 and TRBJ2-5; 7 nucleotides line up with TRBD1. The CDR3 sequence is 14 residues long. The V and J ends lost 3 bases and 4 bases, in that order; junction bases with no gene match: 6. Germline V CDR1 and CDR2: SGHNT, YYREEE (reference sequence). CDR3 coding DNA: TGTGCCAGCAGCTATGCCCGGGACAGAGAGACCCAGTACTTC. Amino acids: CASSYARDRETQYF. The variable domain in full, completed from reference TRBV5-4 and TRBJ2-5, reads ETGVTQSPTHLIKTRGQQVTLRCSSQSGHNTVSWYQQALGQGPQFIFQYYREEENGRGNFPPRFSGLQFPNYSSELNVNALELDDSALYLCASSYARDRETQYFGPGTRLLVL.

This clone was counted between two and nine times. This sequence joins TRBV7-9 and TRBJ2-2; D possibly corresponds to TRBD2 (7 bases). CDR1 is SEHNR and CDR2 is FQNEAQ in the germline V gene (reference sequence). V was cut by 5 bases and J by 6 bases, with 22 bases left in between. The CDR3 has 17 residues. The CDR3, as DNA: TGTGCCAGCAGCCCTCCGGGAGGAGGGGGAGAGGCCGGGGAGCTGTTTTTT. Amino acids: CASSPPGGGGEAGELFF.

This clone was detected once. V and J are TRBV7-6 and TRBJ2-1; TRBD2 aligns across 12 bases. Germline CDR1 SGHVS, CDR2 FNYEAQ. Trimming removed 1 base from V and 5 bases from J; junction bases left unmatched: 6. This CDR3 spans 17 amino acids. The CDR3 reads CASSLELAGGPHNEQFF. In DNA, the CDR3 is TGTGCCAGCAGCTTAGAGCTAGCGGGAGGGCCCCACAATGAGCAGTTCTTC. Full variable domain (missing parts from reference TRBV7-6 and TRBJ2-1): GAGVSQSPRYKVTKRGQDVALRCDPISGHVSLYWYRQALGQGPEFLTYFNYEAQQDKSGLPNDRFSAERPEGSISTLTIQRTEQRDSAMYRCASSLELAGGPHNEQFFGPGTRLTVL.

The CDR3 protein is CASSETSGDHNEQFF. CDR3 DNA: TGTGCCAGCAGCGAGACTAGCGGGGACCACAATGAGCAGTTCTTC. The chain employs TRBV9 and TRBJ2-1, with 11 bases identical to TRBD2. The CDR3 extends over 15 amino acids. V lost 3 bases and J lost 5; bases outside the gene matches: 4. The germline V gene has CDR1 SGDLS and CDR2 YYNGEE.

This chain joins TRBV5-1 and TRBJ2-3; 7 nucleotides align to TRBD1. V was clipped by 7 bases and J by 15 bases; unmatched bases: 11. This CDR3 contains 11 residues. Germline loops: CDR1 SGHRS, CDR2 YFSETQ. The CDR3 loop reads CASGPRQGEYF. The CDR3 DNA is TGCGCCAGCGGGCCGCGACAGGGCGAATATTTT. The full variable domain, with the rest looked up from reference TRBV5-1 and TRBJ2-3, is KAGVTQTPRYLIKTRGQQVTLSCSPISGHRSVSWYQQTPGQGLQFLFEYFSETQRNKGNFPGRFSGRQFSNSRSEMNVSTLELGDSALYLCASGPRQGEYFGPGTRLTVL.

The chain has TRBV7-2 and TRBJ1-6, with 10 positions matching TRBD1. The CDR3 runs to 15 residues. CDR1 is SGHTA, CDR2 FQGNSA, per germline. Germline trimming cut 5 bases from V and 9 bases from J; bases unmatched to any gene: 7. DNA for the CDR3: TGTGCCAGCAGCGGGGACAGGGGAGTAGGTTCACCCCTCCACTTT. Translating gives CASSGDRGVGSPLHF.

This chain uses TRBV7-2 with TRBJ1-2; weak D call: TRBD1 (5 bases). V was trimmed by 1 base and J by 4 bases, leaving 7 bases between them. There are 13 residues in the CDR3. Germline values: CDR1 SGHTA, CDR2 FQGNSA. CDR3 coding DNA: TGTGCCAGCAGCTTAGGGGGCGCCTATGGCTACACCTTC. The encoded protein is CASSLGGAYGYTF.

The chain combines TRBV27 with TRBJ1-2; TRBD1 agrees at 10 bases. The germline gives CDR1 MNHEY, CDR2 SMNVEV (reference sequence). The CDR3 extends over 13 amino acids. V lost 6 bases and J lost 8; bases outside the gene matches: 6. The CDR3 DNA follows: TGTGCCAGCAGCCGGGACAGGGGTGCCGGCTACACCTTC. Translating it yields CASSRDRGAGYTF.